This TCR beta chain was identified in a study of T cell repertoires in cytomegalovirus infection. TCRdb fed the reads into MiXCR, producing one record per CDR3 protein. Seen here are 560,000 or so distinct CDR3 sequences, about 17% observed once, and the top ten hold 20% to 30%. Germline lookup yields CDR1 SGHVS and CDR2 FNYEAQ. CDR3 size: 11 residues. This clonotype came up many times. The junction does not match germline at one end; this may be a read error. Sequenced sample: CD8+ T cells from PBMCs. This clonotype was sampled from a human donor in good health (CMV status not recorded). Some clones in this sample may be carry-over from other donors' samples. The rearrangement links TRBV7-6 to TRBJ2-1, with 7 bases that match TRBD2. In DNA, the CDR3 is TGTGCCAGCAGCCTATCCGCGGGAGATCAATTC. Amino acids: CASSLSAGDQF.